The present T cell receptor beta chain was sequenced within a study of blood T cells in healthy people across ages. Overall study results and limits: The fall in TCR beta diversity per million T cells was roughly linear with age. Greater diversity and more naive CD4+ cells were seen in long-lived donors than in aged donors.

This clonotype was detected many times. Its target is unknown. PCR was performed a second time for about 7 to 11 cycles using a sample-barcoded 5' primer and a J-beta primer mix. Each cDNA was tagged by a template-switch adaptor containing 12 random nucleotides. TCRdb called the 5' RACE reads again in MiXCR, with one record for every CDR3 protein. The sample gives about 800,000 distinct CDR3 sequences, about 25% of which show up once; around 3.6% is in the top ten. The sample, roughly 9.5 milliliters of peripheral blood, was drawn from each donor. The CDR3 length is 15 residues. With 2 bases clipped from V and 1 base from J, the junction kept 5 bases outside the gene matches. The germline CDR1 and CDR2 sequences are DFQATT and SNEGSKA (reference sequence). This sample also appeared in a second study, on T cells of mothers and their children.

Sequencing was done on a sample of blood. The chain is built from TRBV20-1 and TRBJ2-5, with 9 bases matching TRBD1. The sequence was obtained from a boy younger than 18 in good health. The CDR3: CSARWDRDSQETQYF. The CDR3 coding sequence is TGCAGTGCTAGATGGGACAGGGACTCCCAAGAGACCCAGTACTTC.